This T cell receptor beta chain appears in the sequencing data of a study of blood T cell repertoires in COVID-19. Assay: immunoSEQ multiplex PCR; the TCRdb copy retains only in-frame clones and omits some. This sample has roughly 290,000 clones; under 85% occur once, and the top ten carry about 1%. The clonotype comes from a human donor with COVID-19, enrolled during active disease. The donor label of this sample is uncertain. Sequenced material: peripheral blood.

The CDR3 region is CASSSPGTGAYEQYF. DNA of the CDR3: TGCGCCAGCAGCTCCCCCGGGACAGGGGCTTACGAGCAGTACTTC. The chain uses TRBV5-1 and TRBJ2-7, with 10 nucleotides matching TRBD1. Germline loops: CDR1 SGHRS, CDR2 YFSETQ. Trimming removed 3 bases from V and 4 bases from J; junction bases left unmatched: 7. The CDR3 is 15 amino acids.